These T cell receptor beta chains were read from a single sample in a study of OX40 agonist ivuxolimab in advanced cancers. The method was immunoSEQ multiplex PCR; TCRdb's version includes in-frame clones alone and lacks a portion of them. The data show around 80,000 clones, approximately 85% seen once. The specimen was CD4+ or CD8+ T cells sorted from blood, collected in a trial of the OX40 agonist ivuxolimab. The receptors were gathered from an adult with an advanced solid tumor such as melanoma, head and neck, liver or kidney cancer. Both conserved end residues are part of each CDR3. Size is stated for part of the rows, as once, few or many counts, or as a class when the clone is expanded.

v_call clone_size cdr3_length cdr3_aa
TRBV4-2 - 16 CASSQPSGRAADTQYF
TRBV6-5 once 12 CASSWSAGELFF
TRBV20-1 - 10 CSVGGREAFF
TRBV5-1 - 15 CASSLAVDPTGELFF
TRBV7-2 - 14 CASSPDRGAYEQYF
TRBV27 - 16 CASSLGQGWNSYEQYF
TRBV5-6 once 15 CASSFLGQGTPRAFF
TRBV5-5 - 15 CASRPPGQGNNEQYF
TRBV5-3 - 16 CARSLGQGANTGELFF
TRBV5-1 few 15 CASSLTGERRKTQYF
TRBV5-1 once 15 CASSVNRGANSPLHF
TRBV27 - 13 CASSFSGGGEQYF
TRBV2 - 14 CASSASNVKNGYTF
TRBV18 - 16 CASSPQEVTNTGELFF